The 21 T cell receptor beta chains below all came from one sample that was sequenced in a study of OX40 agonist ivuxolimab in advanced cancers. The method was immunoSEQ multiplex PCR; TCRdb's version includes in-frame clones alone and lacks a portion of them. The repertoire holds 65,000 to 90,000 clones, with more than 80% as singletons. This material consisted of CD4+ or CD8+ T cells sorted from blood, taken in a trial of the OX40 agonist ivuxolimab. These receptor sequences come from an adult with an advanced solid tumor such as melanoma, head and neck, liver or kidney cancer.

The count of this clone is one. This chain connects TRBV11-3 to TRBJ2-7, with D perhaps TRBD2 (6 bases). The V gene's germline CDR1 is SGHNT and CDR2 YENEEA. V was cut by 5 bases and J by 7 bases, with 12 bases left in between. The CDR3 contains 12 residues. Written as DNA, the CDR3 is TGTGCCAGCAGCCCAGGAGGGTTTGAGCAGTACGTC. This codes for CASSPGGFEQYV.

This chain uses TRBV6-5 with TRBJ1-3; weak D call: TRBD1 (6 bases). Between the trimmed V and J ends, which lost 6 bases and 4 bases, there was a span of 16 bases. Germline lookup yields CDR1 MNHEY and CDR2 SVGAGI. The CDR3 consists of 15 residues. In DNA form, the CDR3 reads TGTGCCAGCAGGTTCACGGGGGCGTCAGGAAACACCATATATTTT. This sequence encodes CASRFTGASGNTIYF.

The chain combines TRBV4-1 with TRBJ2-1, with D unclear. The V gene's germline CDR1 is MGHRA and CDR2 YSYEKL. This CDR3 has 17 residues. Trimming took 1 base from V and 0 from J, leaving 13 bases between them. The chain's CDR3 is CASSQVRSRSSYNEQFF. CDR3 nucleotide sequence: TGCGCCAGCAGCCAAGTTCGGTCACGGAGCTCCTACAATGAGCAGTTCTTC.

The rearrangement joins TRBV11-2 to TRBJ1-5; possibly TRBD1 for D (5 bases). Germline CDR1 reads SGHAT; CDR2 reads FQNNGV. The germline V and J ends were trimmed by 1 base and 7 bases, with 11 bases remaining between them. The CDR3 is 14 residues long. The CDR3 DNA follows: TGTGCCAGCAGCTTAGTGGGGGGACGGCAGCCCCAGCATTTT. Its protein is CASSLVGGRQPQHF.

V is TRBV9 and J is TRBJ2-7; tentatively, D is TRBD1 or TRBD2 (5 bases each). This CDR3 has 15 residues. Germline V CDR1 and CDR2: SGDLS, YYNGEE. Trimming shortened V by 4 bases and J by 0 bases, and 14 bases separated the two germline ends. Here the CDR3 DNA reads TGTGCCAGCAGCCGGGACGGTTTAAGCTCCTACGAGCAGTACTTC. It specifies CASSRDGLSSYEQYF.

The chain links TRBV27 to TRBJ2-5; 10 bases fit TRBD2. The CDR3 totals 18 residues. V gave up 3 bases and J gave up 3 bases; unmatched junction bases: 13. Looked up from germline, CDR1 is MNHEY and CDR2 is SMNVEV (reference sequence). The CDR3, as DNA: TGTGCCAGCAGTTTTAGGTTCAGCCCTAGCGGGGGAGAAGAGACCCAGTACTTC. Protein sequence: CASSFRFSPSGGEETQYF.

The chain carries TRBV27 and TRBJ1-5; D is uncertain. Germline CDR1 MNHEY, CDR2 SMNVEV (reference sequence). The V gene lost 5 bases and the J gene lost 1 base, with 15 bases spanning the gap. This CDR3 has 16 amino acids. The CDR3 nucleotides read TGTGCCAGCAGTCACCTCCCCTTTAAGAGCAATCAGCCCCAGCATTTT. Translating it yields CASSHLPFKSNQPQHF.

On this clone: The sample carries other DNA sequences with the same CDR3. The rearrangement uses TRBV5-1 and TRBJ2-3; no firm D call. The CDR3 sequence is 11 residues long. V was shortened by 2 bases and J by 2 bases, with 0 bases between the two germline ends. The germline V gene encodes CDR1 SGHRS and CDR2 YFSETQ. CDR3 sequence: CASSFTDTQYF. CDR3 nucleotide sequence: TGCGCCAGCAGCTTCACAGATACGCAGTATTTT.

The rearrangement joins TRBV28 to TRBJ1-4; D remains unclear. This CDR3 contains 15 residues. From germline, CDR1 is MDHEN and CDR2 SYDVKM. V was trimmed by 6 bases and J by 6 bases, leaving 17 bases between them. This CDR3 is CASSSNPGSYEKLFF. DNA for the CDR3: TGTGCCAGCAGCTCCAACCCGGGTTCATATGAAAAACTGTTTTTT.

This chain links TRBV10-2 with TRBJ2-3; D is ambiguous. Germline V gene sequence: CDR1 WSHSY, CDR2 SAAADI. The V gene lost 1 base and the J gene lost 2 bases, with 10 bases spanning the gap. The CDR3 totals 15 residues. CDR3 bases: TGCGCCAGCAGTGAGTTCCCCTCCCTCACAGATACGCAGTATTTT. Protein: CASSEFPSLTDTQYF.

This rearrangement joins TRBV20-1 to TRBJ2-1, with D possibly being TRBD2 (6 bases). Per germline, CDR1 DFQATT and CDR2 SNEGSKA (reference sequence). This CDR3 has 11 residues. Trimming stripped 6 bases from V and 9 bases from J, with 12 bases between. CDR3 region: CSARLVTEQFF. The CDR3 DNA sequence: TGCAGTGCAAGACTAGTGACTGAGCAGTTCTTC.

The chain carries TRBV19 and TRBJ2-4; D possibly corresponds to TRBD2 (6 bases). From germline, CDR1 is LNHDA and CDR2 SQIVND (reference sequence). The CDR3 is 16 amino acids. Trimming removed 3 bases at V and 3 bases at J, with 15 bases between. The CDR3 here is CASSISGVSVKNIQYF. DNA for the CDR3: TGTGCCAGTAGTATCTCGGGGGTTTCGGTCAAAAACATTCAGTACTTC.

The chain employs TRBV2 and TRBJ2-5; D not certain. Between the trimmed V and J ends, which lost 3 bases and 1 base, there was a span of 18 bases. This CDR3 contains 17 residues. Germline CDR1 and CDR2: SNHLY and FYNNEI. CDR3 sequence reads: CASSDSFLSLAQETQYF. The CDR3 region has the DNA TGTGCCAGCAGTGATTCGTTTTTGAGCCTGGCCCAAGAGACCCAGTACTTC. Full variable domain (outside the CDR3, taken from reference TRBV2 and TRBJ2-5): EPEVTQTPSHQVTQMGQEVILRCVPISNHLYFYWYRQILGQKVEFLVSFYNNEISEKSEIFDDQFSVERPDGSNFTLKIRSTKLEDSAMYFCASSDSFLSLAQETQYFGPGTRLLVL.

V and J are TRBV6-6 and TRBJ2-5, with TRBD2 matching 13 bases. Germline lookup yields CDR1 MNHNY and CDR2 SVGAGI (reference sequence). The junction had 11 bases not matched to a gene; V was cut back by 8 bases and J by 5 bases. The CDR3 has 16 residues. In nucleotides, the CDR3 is TGTGCCAGCCGGACTAGCGGGAGAAAAGGGGCGGAGACCCAGTACTTC. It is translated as CASRTSGRKGAETQYF.

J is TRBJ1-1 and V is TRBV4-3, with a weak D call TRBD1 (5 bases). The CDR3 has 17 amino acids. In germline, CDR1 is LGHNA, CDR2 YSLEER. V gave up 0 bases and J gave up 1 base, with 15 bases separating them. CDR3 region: CASSQDSPWGENTEAFF. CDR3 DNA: TGCGCCAGCAGCCAAGATTCCCCGTGGGGGGAGAACACTGAAGCTTTCTTT.

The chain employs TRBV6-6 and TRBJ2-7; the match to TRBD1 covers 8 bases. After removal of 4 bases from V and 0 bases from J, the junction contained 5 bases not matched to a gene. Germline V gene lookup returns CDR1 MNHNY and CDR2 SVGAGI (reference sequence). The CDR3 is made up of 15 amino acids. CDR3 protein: CASSFRDRRSYEQYF. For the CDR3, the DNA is TGTGCCAGCAGTTTCCGGGACAGGCGCTCCTACGAGCAGTACTTC.

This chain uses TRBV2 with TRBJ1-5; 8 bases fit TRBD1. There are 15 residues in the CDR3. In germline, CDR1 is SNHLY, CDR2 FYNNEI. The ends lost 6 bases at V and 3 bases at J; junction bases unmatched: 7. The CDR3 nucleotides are TGTGCCAGCAGGGTAACAGGGGGGTCCAATCAGCCCCAGCATTTT. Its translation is CASRVTGGSNQPQHF.

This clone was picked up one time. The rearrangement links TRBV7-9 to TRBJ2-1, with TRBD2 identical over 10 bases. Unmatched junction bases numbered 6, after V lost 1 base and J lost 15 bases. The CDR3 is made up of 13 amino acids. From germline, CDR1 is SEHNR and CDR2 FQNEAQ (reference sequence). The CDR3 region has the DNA TGTGCCAGCAGCTTAGAGCTAGCGGGAGTACGGTTCTTC. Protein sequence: CASSLELAGVRFF.

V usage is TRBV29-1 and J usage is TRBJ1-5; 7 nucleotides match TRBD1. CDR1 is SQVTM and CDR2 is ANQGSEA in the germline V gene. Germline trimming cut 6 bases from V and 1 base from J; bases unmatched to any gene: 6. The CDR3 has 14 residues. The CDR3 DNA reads TGCAGCGTGGCCACGGGACAGAGCAATCAGCCCCAGCATTTT. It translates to CSVATGQSNQPQHF.

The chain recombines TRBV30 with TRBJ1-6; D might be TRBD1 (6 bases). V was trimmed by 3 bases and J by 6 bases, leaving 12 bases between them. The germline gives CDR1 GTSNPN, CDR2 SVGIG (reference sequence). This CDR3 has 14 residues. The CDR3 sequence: CAWSDDRSNSPLHF. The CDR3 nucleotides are TGTGCCTGGAGCGATGACAGGTCTAATTCACCCCTCCACTTT.

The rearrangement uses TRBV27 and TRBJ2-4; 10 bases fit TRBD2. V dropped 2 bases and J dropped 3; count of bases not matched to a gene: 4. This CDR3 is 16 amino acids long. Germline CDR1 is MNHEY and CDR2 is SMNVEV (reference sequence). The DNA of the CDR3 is TGTGCCAGCAGTTTAGTAGCGGGAGGACTCAAAAACATTCAGTACTTC. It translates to CASSLVAGGLKNIQYF.